A selection of T cell receptor beta chains follows, all from one sample in a study of T cell changes during pregnancy in multiple sclerosis. Method: immunoSEQ multiplex PCR; TCRdb's copy keeps in-frame clones and lacks some. The profile shows some 110,000 clones, about nine tenths of them singletons. Material: peripheral blood, obtained after pregnancy. The receptors were gathered from a female donor with multiple sclerosis, enrolled in a pregnancy study. The CDR3 runs from the conserved cysteine through the conserved F or W. The order of the fields is V gene, J gene, clone size, D gene, CDR3 protein, CDR3 DNA. A D gene is named only where the DNA matches it firmly. The size of a clone is reported for some rows only, either as once, few or many, or as a class for expanded clones.

TRBV7-6	TRBJ1-1	-	TRBD1	CASSFTGDTEAFF	TGTGCCAGCAGTTTCACAGGGGACACTGAAGCTTTCTTT
TRBV30	TRBJ2-1	-	-	CAWSTTDYNEQFF	TGTGCCTGGAGTACTACCGACTACAATGAGCAGTTCTTC
TRBV4-1	TRBJ2-7	-	TRBD2	CASSPTSGVAYEQYF	TGCGCCAGCAGCCCGACTAGCGGGGTAGCCTACGAGCAGTACTTC
TRBV5-5	TRBJ1-1	-	-	CASTVFIGRSLNTEAFF	TGTGCCAGCACCGTGTTTATTGGCCGTTCTTTGAACACTGAAGCTTTCTTT
TRBV6-5	TRBJ2-1	-	-	CASSYRGGNEQFF	TGTGCCAGCAGTTACCGAGGGGGAAATGAGCAGTTCTTC
TRBV11-2	TRBJ1-6	-	-	CASSVASGSYNSPLHF	TGTGCCAGCAGCGTGGCGTCGGGATCCTATAATTCACCCCTCCACTTT
TRBV9	TRBJ2-5	-	-	CASSPRGRETQYF	TGTGCCAGCAGCCCCCGCGGCCGAGAGACCCAGTACTTC
TRBV27	TRBJ2-7	-	TRBD2	CASSLVSGGRGRWNEQYF	TGTGCCAGCAGTTTAGTTAGCGGGGGCCGCGGGCGTTGGAATGAGCAGTACTTC
TRBV29-1	TRBJ1-1	-	-	CSFRLGGTEAFF	TGCAGCTTTCGTTTGGGGGGAACTGAAGCTTTCTTT
TRBV19	TRBJ1-5	-	TRBD1	CASSIGGGQGNQPQHF	TGTGCCAGTAGTATAGGGGGCGGACAGGGAAATCAGCCCCAGCATTTT
TRBV15	TRBJ2-5	-	TRBD1	CATSRDGTGETQYF	TGTGCCACCAGCAGAGACGGGACAGGCGAGACCCAGTACTTC
TRBV19	TRBJ1-1	-	-	CASSIQGSGNTEAFF	TGTGCCAGTAGTATACAGGGTTCAGGGAACACTGAAGCTTTCTTT
TRBV6-5	TRBJ2-3	-	-	CASSYSGLASTDTQYF	TGTGCCAGCAGTTACTCGGGTCTAGCGTCCACAGATACGCAGTATTTT
TRBV9	TRBJ2-7	-	-	CASSVDQGSNEQYF	TGTGCCAGCAGCGTAGACCAGGGGAGCAACGAGCAGTACTTC
TRBV18	TRBJ2-7	-	TRBD1	CASSPGQGTAEQYF	TGTGCCAGCTCACCCGGACAGGGGACGGCCGAGCAGTACTTC
TRBV9	TRBJ1-3	-	TRBD1	CASSVRQGPSSGNTIYF	TGTGCCAGCAGCGTTAGACAGGGCCCTTCCTCTGGAAACACCATATATTTT
TRBV5-5	TRBJ1-4	-	TRBD1	CASSFPGQGNEKLFF	TGTGCCAGCAGCTTCCCCGGACAGGGGAATGAAAAACTGTTTTTT
TRBV9	TRBJ2-3	-	-	CASSVGPQADTQYF	TGTGCCAGCAGCGTAGGACCACAGGCAGATACGCAGTATTTT
TRBV15	TRBJ2-2	-	-	CATSRVRNTGELFF	TGTGCCACCAGCAGAGTCCGTAACACCGGGGAGCTGTTTTTT
TRBV30	TRBJ2-2	-	TRBD2	CAWLGLAGVWAGELFF	TGTGCCTGGCTGGGACTAGCGGGAGTTTGGGCCGGGGAGCTGTTTTTT
TRBV28	TRBJ2-7	once	-	CASSLYRGTYEQYF	TGTGCCAGCAGTTTATATCGGGGTACCTACGAGCAGTACTTC
TRBV18	TRBJ2-7	-	-	CASSPLPGDYEQYF	TGTGCCAGCTCACCACTCCCAGGCGACTACGAGCAGTACTTC
TRBV19	TRBJ1-5	-	-	CASSISFWPFPEGGSNQPQHF	TGTGCCAGTAGTATCTCATTCTGGCCCTTTCCCGAAGGAGGGAGCAATCAGCCCCAGCATTTT
TRBV9	TRBJ2-2	-	TRBD1	CASSVRDRATGELFF	TGTGCCAGCAGCGTAAGGGACAGGGCCACCGGGGAGCTGTTTTTT
TRBV7-6	TRBJ1-4	-	-	CASSSNHNSATNEKLFF	TGTGCCAGCAGCTCAAACCACAACAGTGCAACTAATGAAAAACTGTTTTTT
TRBV5-1	TRBJ2-1	-	TRBD1	CASSLAPGQGTYNEQFF	TGCGCCAGCAGCTTGGCCCCGGGACAGGGAACCTACAATGAGCAGTTCTTC
TRBV9	TRBJ1-1	-	TRBD1	CASSLGQGANEAFF	TGTGCCAGCAGCTTGGGACAGGGGGCGAATGAAGCTTTCTTT
TRBV6-1	TRBJ2-1	-	TRBD1	CASSEVGQGNYYNEQFF	TGTGCCAGCAGTGAAGTGGGACAGGGGAATTATTACAATGAGCAGTTCTTC
TRBV11-2	TRBJ1-2	-	-	CASSLEGRVYGYTF	TGTGCCAGCAGCTTAGAGGGCAGGGTCTATGGCTACACCTTC
TRBV9	TRBJ1-2	-	TRBD1	CASSSGTGPDGYTF	TGTGCCAGCAGCTCCGGGACAGGGCCTGATGGCTACACCTTC
TRBV6-5	TRBJ1-5	-	-	CASSRTVYSNQPQHF	TGTGCCAGCAGCCGGACAGTTTATAGCAATCAGCCCCAGCATTTT
TRBV4-1	TRBJ2-2	-	TRBD2	CASSQGGASRTGELFF	TGCGCCAGCAGCCAGGGAGGGGCTAGCCGCACCGGGGAGCTGTTTTTT
TRBV23-1	TRBJ1-2	-	TRBD1	CASSQSYRDRGSKGYTF	TGCGCCAGCAGTCAATCGTACCGGGACAGGGGATCTAAAGGCTACACCTTC
TRBV30	TRBJ1-1	-	TRBD1	CAWSVIRDRGLRVNTEAFF	TGTGCCTGGAGTGTGATCCGGGACAGGGGATTACGGGTGAACACTGAAGCTTTCTTT
TRBV18	TRBJ2-7	-	TRBD1	CASSPRGQGHEQYF	TGTGCCAGCTCACCTCGGGGACAGGGTCATGAGCAGTACTTC
TRBV6-4	TRBJ1-1	-	-	CASRVTENTEAFF	TGTGCCAGCAGGGTTACAGAGAACACTGAAGCTTTCTTT
TRBV5-1	TRBJ2-5	-	-	CASSLGGLQETQYF	TGCGCCAGCAGCTTGGGAGGGCTCCAAGAGACCCAGTACTTC
TRBV7-9	TRBJ1-2	-	-	CASSLAEFGYTF	TGTGCCAGCAGCTTAGCGGAGTTCGGCTACACCTTC
TRBV2	TRBJ2-7	-	TRBD1	CASQPLGQTYEQYF	TGTGCCAGCCAACCCCTGGGACAGACCTACGAGCAGTACTTC
TRBV7-3	TRBJ2-5	few	-	CASSRGVADQETQYF	TGTGCCAGCAGCCGGGGTGTGGCAGACCAAGAGACCCAGTACTTC
TRBV14	TRBJ1-4	once	TRBD1	CASSAGTGYEKLFF	TGTGCCAGCAGCGCCGGGACAGGGTATGAAAAACTGTTTTTT
TRBV30	TRBJ1-2	-	-	CAWSVGGAPSF	TGTGCCTGGAGTGTAGGCGGGGCCCCCTCCTTC
TRBV5-5	TRBJ1-3	-	-	CASSSGTKGNTIYF	TGTGCCAGCAGCTCTGGGACAAAAGGAAACACCATATATTTT
TRBV6-1	TRBJ1-1	-	TRBD1	CASIMTGEAGEAFF	TGTGCCAGCATTATGACAGGGGAGGCAGGTGAAGCTTTCTTT
TRBV5-4	TRBJ2-7	-	TRBD2	CASSSRGLAGGSF	TGTGCCAGCAGCTCGAGGGGACTAGCGGGAGGTTCCTTC
TRBV6-4	TRBJ1-1	-	-	CASSEGRNTEAFF	TGTGCCAGCAGTGAGGGGAGAAACACTGAAGCTTTCTTT
TRBV18	TRBJ2-3	-	TRBD1	CASSLGTGTDTQYF	TGTGCCAGCTCCTTAGGGACAGGCACAGATACGCAGTATTTT
TRBV5-4	TRBJ2-2	-	-	CASSFSGRNTGELFF	TGTGCCAGCAGCTTCTCCGGTAGGAACACCGGGGAGCTGTTTTTT
TRBV5-1	TRBJ1-4	once	TRBD1	CASSLSGGQEKLFF	TGCGCCAGCAGCTTATCAGGGGGCCAAGAAAAACTGTTTTTT
TRBV5-6	TRBJ2-3	-	-	CASRMTGSPTDTQYF	TGTGCCAGCAGGATGACAGGTTCCCCCACGGATACGCAGTATTTT
TRBV5-1	TRBJ1-1	-	-	CASSLEPGNTEAFF	TGCGCCAGCAGCTTGGAACCAGGGAACACTGAAGCTTTCTTT
TRBV11-3	TRBJ2-1	-	TRBD2	CASSLRTSGYNEQFF	TGTGCCAGCAGCTTACGTACTAGCGGGTACAATGAGCAGTTCTTC
TRBV6-4	TRBJ1-2	-	-	CASSDSAGSTYGYTF	TGTGCCAGCAGTGACTCGGCGGGGAGTACGTATGGCTACACCTTC